The clone carrying this TCR beta chain has more than one count but fewer than ten. Its matching antigen is unknown. The record originates from a study of blood T cells in healthy people across ages. Study-wide results and limits: Among long-lived donors, naive CD4+ cells were more numerous and diversity higher than in aged donors. A roughly linear fall in TCR beta diversity per million T cells was seen with increasing age. A strong correlation was found between TCR beta diversity and the percentage of naive T cells.

Next came a second PCR, run for about 6 to 11 cycles, which used a sample-barcoded 5' primer along with a J-beta primer mix. TCRdb re-called the 5' RACE reads with MiXCR, one entry per CDR3 protein. The sample holds about 1.8 million distinct CDR3 sequences, 49% seen once. Germline CDR1 reads MDHEN; CDR2 reads SYDVKM. This CDR3 region has 15 residues. The V and J ends lost 5 bases and 0 bases respectively, with 14 bases between them. The chain employs TRBV28 and TRBJ2-7; a possible D gene is TRBD1 (5 bases). This clonotype originated in a woman in her thirties or forties in good health. Sequencing was carried out using blood. Here the CDR3 DNA reads TGTGCCAGCAGTCCGGACACTGAGAGCTCCTACGAGCAGTACTTC. Translating it yields CASSPDTESSYEQYF.